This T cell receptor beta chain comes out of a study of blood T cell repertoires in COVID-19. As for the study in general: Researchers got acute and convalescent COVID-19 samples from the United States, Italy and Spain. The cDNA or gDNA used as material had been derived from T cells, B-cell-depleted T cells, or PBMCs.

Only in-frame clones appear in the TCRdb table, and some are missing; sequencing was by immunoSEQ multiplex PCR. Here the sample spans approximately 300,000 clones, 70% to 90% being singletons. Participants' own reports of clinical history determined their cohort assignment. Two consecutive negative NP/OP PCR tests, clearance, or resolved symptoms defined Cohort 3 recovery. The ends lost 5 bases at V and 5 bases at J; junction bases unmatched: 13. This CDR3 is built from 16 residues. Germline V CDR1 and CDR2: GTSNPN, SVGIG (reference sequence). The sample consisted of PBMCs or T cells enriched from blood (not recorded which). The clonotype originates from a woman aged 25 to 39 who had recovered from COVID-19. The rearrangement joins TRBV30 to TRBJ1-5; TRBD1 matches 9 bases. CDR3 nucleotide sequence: TGTGCCTGGGGTCAACCGGGACAGGGAGACCATCAGCCCCAGCATTTT. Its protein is CAWGQPGQGDHQPQHF.